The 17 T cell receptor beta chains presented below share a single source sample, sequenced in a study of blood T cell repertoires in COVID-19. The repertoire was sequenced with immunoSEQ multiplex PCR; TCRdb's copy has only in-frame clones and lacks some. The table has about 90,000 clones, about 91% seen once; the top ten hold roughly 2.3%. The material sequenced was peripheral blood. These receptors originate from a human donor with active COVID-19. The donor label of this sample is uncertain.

CDR3 DNA: TGTGCCAGCAGTTATGAACAGGGGAGTGGGGCTGAAGCTTTCTTT. This encodes CASSYEQGSGAEAFF. The chain uses TRBV6-6 and TRBJ1-1; 7 nucleotides align to TRBD1. Trimming took 3 bases from V and 6 from J; bases not matched to a gene: 10. The CDR3 sequence is 15 residues long. Germline values: CDR1 MNHNY, CDR2 SVGAGI (reference sequence).

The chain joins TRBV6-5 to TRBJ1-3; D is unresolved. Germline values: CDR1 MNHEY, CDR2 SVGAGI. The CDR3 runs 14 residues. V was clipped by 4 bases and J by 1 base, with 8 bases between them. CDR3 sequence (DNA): TGTGCCAGCAGTTCGGGTAGTTCTGGAAACACCATATATTTT. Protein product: CASSSGSSGNTIYF.

The chain's CDR3 is CASSRSGGQNIQYF. CDR3 in DNA: TGTGCCAGCAGCCGTAGCGGGGGGCAAAACATTCAGTACTTC. This chain connects TRBV13 to TRBJ2-4, with 10 bases lining up with TRBD2. The length of the CDR3 is 14 residues. Germline CDR1 PRHDT, CDR2 FYEKMQ (reference sequence). V was clipped by 5 bases and J by 5 bases; unmatched bases: 3. Drawing the rest from reference TRBV13 and TRBJ2-4, the complete variable domain is AAGVIQSPRHLIKEKRETATLKCYPIPRHDTVYWYQQGPGQDPQFLISFYEKMQSDKGSIPDRFSAQQFSDYHSELNMSSLELGDSALYFCASSRSGGQNIQYFGAGTRLSVL.

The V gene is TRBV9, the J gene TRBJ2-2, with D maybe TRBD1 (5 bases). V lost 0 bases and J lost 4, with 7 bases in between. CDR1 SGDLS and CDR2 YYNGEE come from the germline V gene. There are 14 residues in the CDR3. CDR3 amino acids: CASSVEGRTGELFF. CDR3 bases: TGTGCCAGCAGCGTAGAGGGGCGCACCGGGGAGCTGTTTTTT.

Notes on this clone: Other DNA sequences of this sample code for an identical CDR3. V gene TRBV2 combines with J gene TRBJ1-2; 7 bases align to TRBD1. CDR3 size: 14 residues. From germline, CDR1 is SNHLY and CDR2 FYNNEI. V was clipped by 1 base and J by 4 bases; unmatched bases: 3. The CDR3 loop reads CASSEVTGAYGYTF. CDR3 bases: TGTGCCAGCAGTGAAGTAACAGGGGCCTATGGCTACACCTTC.

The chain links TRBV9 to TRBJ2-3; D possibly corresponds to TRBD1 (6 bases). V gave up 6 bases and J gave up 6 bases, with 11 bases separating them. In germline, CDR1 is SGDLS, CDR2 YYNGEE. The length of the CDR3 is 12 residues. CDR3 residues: CASTGRGDTQYF. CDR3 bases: TGTGCCAGCACCGGAAGGGGGGATACGCAGTATTTT.

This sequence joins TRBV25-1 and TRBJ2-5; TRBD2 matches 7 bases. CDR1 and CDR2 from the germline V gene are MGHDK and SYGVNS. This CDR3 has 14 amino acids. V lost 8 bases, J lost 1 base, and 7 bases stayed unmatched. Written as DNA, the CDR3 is TGTGCCAGCGTCCGGCGGGGGTCCCAAGAGACCCAGTACTTC. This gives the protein CASVRRGSQETQYF.

The CDR3 protein is CASSPPVGAGNTIYF. In DNA, the CDR3 is TGTGCCAGCTCACCACCGGTAGGGGCTGGAAACACCATATATTTT. The chain uses TRBV18 and TRBJ1-3; perhaps TRBD1 as D (5 bases). The germline gives CDR1 KGHSH, CDR2 LQKENI. The CDR3 sequence is 15 residues long. Trimming removed 0 bases from V and 2 bases from J, with 8 bases in between.

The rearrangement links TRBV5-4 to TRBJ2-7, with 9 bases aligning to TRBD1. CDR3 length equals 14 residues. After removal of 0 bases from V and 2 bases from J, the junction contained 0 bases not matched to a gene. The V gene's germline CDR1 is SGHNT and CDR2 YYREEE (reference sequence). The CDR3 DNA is TGTGCCAGCAGCTTGGGACAGGGGGCCTACGAGCAGTACTTC. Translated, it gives CASSLGQGAYEQYF.

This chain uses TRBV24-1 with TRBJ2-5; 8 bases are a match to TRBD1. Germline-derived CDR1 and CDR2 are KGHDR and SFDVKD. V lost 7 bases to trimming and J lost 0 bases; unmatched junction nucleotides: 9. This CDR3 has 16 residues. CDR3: CATREPGQDNQETQYF. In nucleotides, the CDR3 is TGTGCCACCAGAGAGCCGGGACAGGATAACCAAGAGACCCAGTACTTC.

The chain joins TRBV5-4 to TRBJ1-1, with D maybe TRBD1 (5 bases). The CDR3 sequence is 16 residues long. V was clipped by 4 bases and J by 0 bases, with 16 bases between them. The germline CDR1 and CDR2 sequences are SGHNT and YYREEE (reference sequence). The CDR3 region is CASSPMGGAMNTEAFF. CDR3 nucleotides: TGTGCCAGCAGCCCCATGGGTGGGGCCATGAACACTGAAGCTTTCTTT.

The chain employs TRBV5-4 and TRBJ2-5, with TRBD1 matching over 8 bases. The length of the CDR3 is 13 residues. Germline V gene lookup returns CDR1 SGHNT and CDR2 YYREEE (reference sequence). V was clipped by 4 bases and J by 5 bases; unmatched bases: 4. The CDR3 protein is CASSGQGFETQYF. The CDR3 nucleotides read TGTGCCAGCAGCGGACAGGGATTCGAGACCCAGTACTTC.

The CDR3 coding sequence is TGTGCCAGCAGCCCGGGACACAACAATGAGCAGTTCTTC. Amino acid sequence: CASSPGHNNEQFF. The rearrangement joins TRBV7-7 to TRBJ2-1; D possibly corresponds to TRBD1 (6 bases). From germline, CDR1 is SSHAT and CDR2 FNYEAQ (reference sequence). This CDR3 region has 13 residues. With 5 bases removed from V and 5 bases from J, the gap between germline ends came to 10 bases. Combining the CDR3 with reference TRBV7-7 and TRBJ2-1 gives the whole variable domain GAGVSQSPRYKVTKRGQDVTLRCDPISSHATLYWYQQALGQGPEFLTYFNYEAQPDKSGLPSDRFSAERPEGSISTLTIQRTEQRDSAMYRCASSPGHNNEQFFGPGTRLTVL.

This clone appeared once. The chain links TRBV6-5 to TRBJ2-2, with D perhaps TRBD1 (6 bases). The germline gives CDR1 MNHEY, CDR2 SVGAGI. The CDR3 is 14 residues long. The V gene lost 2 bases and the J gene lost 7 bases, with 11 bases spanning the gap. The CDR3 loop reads CASSYLGGGGELFF. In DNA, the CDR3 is TGTGCCAGCAGTTACCTTGGGGGCGGCGGGGAGCTGTTTTTT.

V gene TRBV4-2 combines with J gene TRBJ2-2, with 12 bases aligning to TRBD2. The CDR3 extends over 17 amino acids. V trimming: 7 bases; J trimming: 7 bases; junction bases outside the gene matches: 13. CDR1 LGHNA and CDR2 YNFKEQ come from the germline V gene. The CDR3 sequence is CASTQISSGGASGELFF. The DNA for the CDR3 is TGTGCCAGCACACAAATATCTAGCGGGGGGGCTAGCGGGGAGCTGTTTTTT.

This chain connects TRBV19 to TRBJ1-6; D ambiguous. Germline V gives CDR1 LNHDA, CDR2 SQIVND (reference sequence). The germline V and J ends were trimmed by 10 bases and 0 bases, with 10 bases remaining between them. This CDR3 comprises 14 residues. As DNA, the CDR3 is TGTGCCACCACAGTGGACTCCTATAATTCACCCCTCCACTTT. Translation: CATTVDSYNSPLHF.

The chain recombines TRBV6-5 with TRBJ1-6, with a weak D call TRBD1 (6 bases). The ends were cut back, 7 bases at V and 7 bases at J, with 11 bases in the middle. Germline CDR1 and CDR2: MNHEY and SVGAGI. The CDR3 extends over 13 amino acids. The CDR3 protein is CASKYTGNSPLHF. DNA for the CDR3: TGTGCCAGCAAGTATACAGGGAATTCACCCCTCCACTTT.